These 17 T cell receptor beta chains were all obtained from the same sample, sequenced in a study of neurological immune-mediated disorders. TCRdb reprocessed the 5' RACE reads via MiXCR and lists one record per CDR3 protein. This sample has approximately 80,000 distinct CDR3 sequences, with roughly 4.3% found just once. Sample time point: longitudinal time-point 3. The material sequenced was PBMCs. The receptors here all came from a woman aged 55-69 years with multiple sclerosis.

This clonotype was picked up many times. The chain employs TRBV5-5 and TRBJ2-7; 10 nucleotides match TRBD2. CDR3 length: 16 residues. The ends lost 4 bases at V and 1 base at J; junction bases unmatched: 8. Germline V lookup: CDR1 SGHKS, CDR2 YYEKEE (reference sequence). The CDR3 DNA reads as TGTGCCAGCAGCGCGGAAGTAGCGGGGGGATCCTACGAGCAGTACTTC. This encodes CASSAEVAGGSYEQYF.

This clonotype has ten or more counts. The chain is built from TRBV5-1 and TRBJ1-1; no firm D call. V was clipped by 1 base and J by 1 base, with 8 bases between them. Germline CDR1 is SGHRS and CDR2 is YFSETQ. This CDR3 contains 14 residues. The CDR3 sequence is CASSLNSENTEAFF. In DNA form, the CDR3 reads TGCGCCAGCAGCTTGAACAGTGAGAACACTGAAGCTTTCTTT. Based on the CDR3 plus reference TRBV5-1 and TRBJ1-1, the full variable domain is KAGVTQTPRYLIKTRGQQVTLSCSPISGHRSVSWYQQTPGQGLQFLFEYFSETQRNKGNFPGRFSGRQFSNSRSEMNVSTLELGDSALYLCASSLNSENTEAFFGQGTRLTVV.

This clonotype was counted ten times or more. The J gene is TRBJ1-1, the V gene TRBV5-1; 8 nucleotides agree with TRBD1. The CDR3 runs to 16 residues. The V segment lost 3 bases and the J segment 4 bases; nucleotides outside the gene matches: 11. The V gene's germline CDR1 is SGHRS and CDR2 YFSETQ. This CDR3 reads CASSSAIGGQGTEAFF. CDR3 nucleotide sequence: TGCGCCAGCAGCTCGGCGATAGGAGGACAGGGCACTGAAGCTTTCTTT. The complete variable domain, with remaining parts taken from reference TRBV5-1 and TRBJ1-1, reads KAGVTQTPRYLIKTRGQQVTLSCSPISGHRSVSWYQQTPGQGLQFLFEYFSETQRNKGNFPGRFSGRQFSNSRSEMNVSTLELGDSALYLCASSSAIGGQGTEAFFGQGTRLTVV.

This clonotype is a singleton in its sample. This chain connects TRBV5-1 to TRBJ1-2; D remains ambiguous. Trimming removed 1 base at V and 1 base at J, with 17 bases between. CDR1 and CDR2 from the germline V gene are SGHRS and YFSETQ. The CDR3 sequence is 17 residues long. In DNA form, the CDR3 reads TGCGCCAGCAGCTTGTCTTGGGCGGAGTTAGATAACTATGGCTACACCTTC. Its protein is CASSLSWAELDNYGYTF.

By sample share, this clonotype is medium-sized. The chain uses TRBV9 and TRBJ2-3, with TRBD2 matching 8 bases. Trimming took 0 bases from V and 6 from J; bases not matched to a gene: 3. The CDR3 consists of 14 residues. Germline V CDR1 and CDR2: SGDLS, YYNGEE. As DNA, the CDR3 is TGTGCCAGCAGCGTAGTTTCGGGGGGGGATACGCAGTATTTT. This gives the protein CASSVVSGGDTQYF.

This clonotype was detected ten times or more. The CDR3 nucleotides read TGCGCCAGCAGCGGGGGACTAGCGGGGGCCCTCTCCGAGCAGTACTTC. Amino acids: CASSGGLAGALSEQYF. The rearrangement links TRBV5-1 to TRBJ2-7; 14 nucleotides match TRBD2. V gave up 4 bases and J gave up 6 bases; unmatched junction bases: 9. This CDR3 contains 16 residues. Germline V CDR1 and CDR2: SGHRS, YFSETQ.

This clonotype came up many times. The V and J genes are TRBV12-3 or TRBV12-4 and TRBJ2-7, with D possibly matching TRBD2 (5 bases). This CDR3 is built from 12 residues. V lost 6 bases, J lost 6 bases, and 12 bases lay in between. In nucleotides, the CDR3 is TGTGCCAGCAGCCCCGGACTGGGCGAGCAGTACTTC. It translates to CASSPGLGEQYF.

This clonotype was observed many times. The V gene is TRBV5-1, the J gene TRBJ2-3; 12 positions match TRBD2. Germline trimming cut 7 bases from V and 3 bases from J; bases unmatched to any gene: 3. This CDR3 is 14 amino acids long. Germline V gene sequence: CDR1 SGHRS, CDR2 YFSETQ. The CDR3 reads CASRTSGVTDTQYF. The CDR3 region has the DNA TGCGCCAGCCGGACTAGCGGGGTAACAGATACGCAGTATTTT.

This clonotype was counted ten times or more. This sequence joins TRBV6-1 and TRBJ2-7; D is perhaps TRBD1 (5 bases). The CDR3 totals 16 residues. Germline loops: CDR1 MNHNS, CDR2 SASEGT. Trimming pared 1 base from V and 0 bases from J, leaving 13 bases between. The DNA for the CDR3 is TGTGCCAGCAGTGAAGAGTGGGGCCCGAGCTCCTACGAGCAGTACTTC. This encodes CASSEEWGPSSYEQYF.

There are many counts of this clonotype. The rearrangement links TRBV9 to TRBJ1-1; TRBD1 aligns across 10 bases. The J segment lost 8 bases and the V segment lost 0 bases, leaving 7 bases of the junction unmatched. Germline CDR1 and CDR2: SGDLS and YYNGEE. This CDR3 has 15 amino acids. In DNA, the CDR3 is TGTGCCAGCAGCGTAGGAAGGACAGGGGGATCCGAAGCTTTCTTT. Amino acid sequence: CASSVGRTGGSEAFF.

This clonotype was picked up a small number of times. The chain is built from TRBV29-1 and TRBJ1-3; D unclear. The CDR3 runs to 14 residues. Trimming removed 3 bases from V and 1 base from J, with 10 bases in between. Germline assignment: CDR1 SQVTM and CDR2 ANQGSEA. CDR3 sequence: CSVDGRDSGNTIYF. DNA for the CDR3: TGCAGCGTTGATGGGCGGGATTCTGGAAACACCATATATTTT.

In this sample, this clonotype turned up many times. This sequence joins TRBV20-1 and TRBJ2-1; no reliable D call. From germline, CDR1 is DFQATT and CDR2 SNEGSKA (reference sequence). The CDR3 loop spans 13 amino acids. The ends were cut back, 3 bases at V and 7 bases at J, with 13 bases in the middle. The CDR3 region has the DNA TGCAGTGCTAGCCCGGGCCCCGAGAATGAGCAGTTCTTC. Translation gives CSASPGPENEQFF.

This clonotype was seen ten or more times. The genes are TRBV6-6 and TRBJ2-3; 12 bases fit TRBD2. J was trimmed by 5 bases and V by 5 bases; bases with no gene match: 8. The CDR3 consists of 16 residues. CDR1 and CDR2 from the germline V gene are MNHNY and SVGAGI (reference sequence). CDR3 DNA sequence: TGTGCCAGCAGTCAACTAGCGGGGGGCCAGGTAGATACGCAGTATTTT. Translated: CASSQLAGGQVDTQYF.

This clonotype showed up many times. The rearrangement links TRBV6-5 to TRBJ2-7, with a weak D call TRBD1 (6 bases). The V and J ends lost 5 bases and 2 bases respectively, with 16 bases between them. Germline V gene sequence: CDR1 MNHEY, CDR2 SVGAGI. The CDR3 length is 15 residues. The CDR3 DNA reads TGTGCCAGCAGTGCCACCGGGACATCGACCTACGAGCAGTACTTC. Protein sequence: CASSATGTSTYEQYF.

Of note for this clonotype: One end of the junction is discordant with germline, which a read error may explain. This chain uses TRBV2 with TRBJ1-2; D remains unclear. The germline CDR1 and CDR2 sequences are SNHLY and FYNNEI. This CDR3 has 13 residues. Here the CDR3 reads CASSELVDNGYTF. In DNA form, the CDR3 reads TGTGCCAGCAGTGAACTCGTAGATAATGGCTACACATTC.

This clonotype was observed a few times. A much bigger clone sits one base away, suggesting this may be a read error. The chain couples TRBV12-3 or TRBV12-4 to TRBJ1-1; weak D call: TRBD1 (6 bases). V lost 6 bases and J 0 bases, leaving 14 bases between the germline ends. The CDR3 is 15 residues long. In nucleotides, the CDR3 is TGTGCCAGCAGCACTAGACAGGAAATGAACACTGAAGCTTTCTTT. It yields the protein CASSTRQEMNTEAFF.

This chain connects TRBV7-2 to TRBJ2-1; unclear D gene. CDR1 and CDR2 (germline): SGHTA, FQGNSA. Trimming cost V 5 bases and J 8 bases, with 10 bases left between them. The CDR3 is 12 residues long. The CDR3 reads CASSHMSHEQFF. CDR3 sequence (DNA): TGTGCCAGCAGCCATATGTCACATGAGCAGTTCTTC.